This section outlines one T cell receptor beta chain sequence together with its context. This clone was seen more than once but under ten times. Its antigen is not yet known. No base-level quality is on record; no much larger clone is a single base apart. This sample was taken from a study of beta chain features in type 1 diabetes (dated by TCRdb to 2016 to 2019). Regarding the research as a whole: Patients and healthy donors did not differ in mean age, gender distribution, total cell number or subset yield. A total of around 110,000,000 sorted cells were examined across all samples, and a strong correlation was observed between cell number per subset and RNA yield. In the study, recently diagnosed type 1 diabetes patients and matched healthy donors were compared on the TCRB repertoires of their sorted circulating CD4+ T cell subsets. Whereas all 28 donors provided naive and central memory subsets, regulatory and stem cell-like memory subsets were isolated from just 8 patients and roughly 8 healthy donors. The investigation overall reported the following: PCR may preferentially amplify shorter templates, but because patient and control samples were amplified and corrected together, any resulting skew would affect both groups equally. Only small numbers of individuals were included in the HLA sub-analyses, which left unresolved whether HLA type had any influence on TCRB rearrangement. Naive, central memory and regulatory TCRB repertoires appeared to be more similar among patients than among healthy donors. A moderate but significant shortening of TCRB CDR3 length was observed in type 1 diabetes patients in all four CD4+ subsets. Because cDNA rather than genomic DNA was sequenced, highly expressing activated cells could have been over-represented, although no difference in activation and CD3 levels was found between groups. At VDJ recombination sites, patients with type 1 diabetes made fewer insertions and deleted more nucleotides, a pattern implying thymic rearrangement abnormalities.

There are 15 amino acids in the CDR3, from cysteine to valine inclusive. The entry retains the CDR3 DNA only, 45 bases that are in frame from base 1. Trimming takes 5 bases off V and 1 base off J; junction bases not matched to a gene: 7. In the germline V gene, CDR1 corresponds to MNHNS and CDR2 to SASEGT. The High Capacity cDNA Reverse Transcription Kit was used to reverse transcribe all of the isolated RNA, meaning that expressed TCRB transcripts were what got sequenced. Naive, central memory and regulatory T cell samples underwent deep immunoSEQ sequencing, averaging around 3.7 million total reads per sample. After sorted cells were lysed in RLT buffer, RNA was extracted with DNase-treated RNeasy Micro or Mini kits, with the choice depending on cell number. Each cell subset was processed separately to prevent cross-contamination, with patient and healthy donor samples processed together. Using the immunoSEQ multiplex PCR, TCRB sequences were amplified from cDNA into 87-bp fragments spanning the CDR3 region. Amplicons were sequenced on the Illumina HiSeq platform. Per the original workflow: PCR bias was corrected computationally using synthetic template baselines, and reads within Hamming distance 2 were collapsed, with unmergeable singletons discarded. Reads were aligned against IMGT so that V, D and J genes, CDR3 length and insertions or deletions at six rearrangement sites could be assigned. Within each subset, clonotype counts were normalized to the number of sorted cells before true diversity and Gini coefficients were calculated with the tcR R package. Repertoire sharing was quantified using the overlap coefficient calculated on TCRB nucleotide sequences. TCRdb re-hosts the immuneACCESS table, in-frame sequences only. Its copies lack some clones; in the studies checked, an unresolved V gene accounts for under half of them, and the cause for the rest is not known. Clonal size and the V and J genes are those of that table, whereas D and trimming came from the DNA. A total of 300,000 to 350,000 clones appear in this sample, less than 15% of them only once. The ten biggest clones cover under 8.5% of the sample.

From each donor, a single peripheral blood sample of 95 to 150 mL on average was drawn into heparinised tubes. A BD FACSAria II was used to sort naive, central memory, regulatory and stem cell-like memory CD4+ T cells with a panel that included CD45RO, CCR7, CD25, CD127, CD95 and CD27. Purity was above 95% for every sorted population. PBMCs were isolated right away by Lymphoprep density gradient centrifugation and were stained directly, without culture. Samples were stained and sorted in pairs, with one healthy donor and one patient per experiment, so that batch effects were minimized. Sample: central memory CD4+ T cells from blood. This chain joins TRBV6-1 to TRBJ2-7; the junction holds 8 bases that match TRBD1. The receptor's source is a man aged 25-45 years in good health. CDR3 region: CASSSGGAVSYEQYV. The DNA sequence is as follows: TGTGCCAGCAGTTCAGGGGGCGCCGTGTCCTACGAGCAGTACGTC.